A single sample is the source of the 24 T cell receptor beta chains below, sequenced in a study of persistence of HIV-infected CD4 T cells. This was the immunoSEQ version 4 assay in survey mode. The method was immunoSEQ multiplex PCR; TCRdb's version includes in-frame clones alone and lacks a portion of them. The repertoire holds under 50,000 clones, with roughly 92% as singletons. For these receptors, no antigen is known. Anti-CD3/anti-CD28 beads served as a nonspecific positive control stimulus. Responding CD4+ T cells were sorted by upregulation of both CD40 ligand and CD69. The material sequenced was CD4+ T cells sorted from PBMCs after roughly 18-hour stimulation, taken from a patient who received antiretroviral therapy. These receptors were collected from an adult man with HIV who was CMV-seropositive.

This clone was counted a single time. The chain recombines TRBV29-1 with TRBJ1-4, with 7 positions matching TRBD1. V gave up 7 bases and J gave up 2 bases; unmatched junction bases: 4. CDR1 is SQVTM and CDR2 is ANQGSEA in the germline V gene. The CDR3 has 13 residues. In nucleotides, the CDR3 is TGCAGCGGACAGGGTGGCACTAATGAAAAACTGTTTTTT. Encoded protein: CSGQGGTNEKLFF.

CDR3 sequence reads: CAINRAGSTYEQYF. The DNA for the CDR3 is TGTGCCATCAATCGAGCGGGGTCGACCTACGAGCAGTACTTC. The V call is TRBV10-3, the J call TRBJ2-7, with 7 nucleotides matching TRBD2. The V segment lost 7 bases and the J segment 2 bases; nucleotides outside the gene matches: 8. CDR1 ENHRY and CDR2 SYGVKD come from the germline V gene. The CDR3 sequence is 14 residues long.

The chain carries TRBV5-6 and TRBJ2-7; a weak D match, TRBD2 (6 bases). The V end lost 4 bases, the J end lost 7 bases, and 12 bases lay between the germline ends. CDR3 length equals 12 residues. Germline V CDR1 and CDR2: SGHDT, YYEEEE. The CDR3 DNA reads TGTGCCAGCAGCCCCGCGGGGAGGGAGCAGTACTTC. Residues: CASSPAGREQYF.

The chain recombines TRBV5-4 with TRBJ2-1, with 7 bases matching TRBD1. Looked up from germline, CDR1 is SGHNT and CDR2 is YYREEE (reference sequence). V dropped 4 bases and J dropped 2; count of bases not matched to a gene: 3. The CDR3 has 14 amino acids. The CDR3 DNA is TGTGCCAGCAGCATAGGGACAGCCTACAATGAGCAGTTCTTC. This codes for CASSIGTAYNEQFF.

V is TRBV18 and J is TRBJ1-6; 8 positions match TRBD1. Germline V CDR1 and CDR2: KGHSH, LQKENI. Trimming cost V 4 bases and J 6 bases; bases outside gene matches: 5. This CDR3 is built from 15 residues. In DNA form, the CDR3 reads TGTGCCAGCTCACAAGGGACAGGTATTAATTCACCCCTCCACTTT. Protein: CASSQGTGINSPLHF.

The gene calls are TRBV2 and TRBJ1-6; D gene uncertain. Trimming removed 7 bases at V and 8 bases at J, with 15 bases between. This CDR3 is 14 amino acids long. Germline CDR1 SNHLY, CDR2 FYNNEI. Here the CDR3 reads CASTEGQDYSPLHF. CDR3 DNA: TGTGCCAGCACCGAAGGGCAGGATTATTCACCCCTCCACTTT.

The J gene is TRBJ2-2, the V gene TRBV10-2; D is unclear. V shed 2 bases and J shed 1 base, with 8 bases lying between them. The germline CDR1 and CDR2 sequences are WSHSY and SAAADI. The CDR3 contains 15 residues. CDR3 residues: CASSENHGNTGELFF. The CDR3 region has the DNA TGCGCCAGCAGTGAGAACCATGGGAACACCGGGGAGCTGTTTTTT.

The V gene is TRBV4-2, the J gene TRBJ1-2; D might be TRBD1 (5 bases). The V end was cut by 3 bases, the J end by 4 bases, with 18 bases between. CDR3 size: 16 residues. Germline CDR1 is LGHNA and CDR2 is YNFKEQ. The CDR3 bases are TGTGCCAGCAGCCAGGCTCAGGGTGATGGTGGCTATGGCTACACCTTC. Protein product: CASSQAQGDGGYGYTF.

The rearrangement joins TRBV24-1 to TRBJ2-2; unclear D gene. Trimming stripped 4 bases from V and 0 bases from J, with 11 bases between. Germline values: CDR1 KGHDR, CDR2 SFDVKD. CDR3 size: 16 residues. The CDR3 sequence is CATSDLHSTNTGELFF. The CDR3 bases are TGTGCCACCAGTGACCTACATAGTACGAACACCGGGGAGCTGTTTTTT.

The rearrangement uses TRBV19 and TRBJ2-5, with 9 bases aligning to TRBD1. Germline lookup yields CDR1 LNHDA and CDR2 SQIVND (reference sequence). Unmatched junction bases numbered 3, after V lost 1 base and J lost 3 bases. The CDR3 consists of 15 residues. The CDR3 region has the DNA TGTGCCAGTAGTATAGGCCGGGACAGGGAAGAGACCCAGTACTTC. Its protein product is CASSIGRDREETQYF.

The gene calls are TRBV5-1 and TRBJ2-3, with D possibly being TRBD2 (6 bases). Germline CDR1 reads SGHRS; CDR2 reads YFSETQ. Trimming stripped 2 bases from V and 2 bases from J, with 18 bases between. This CDR3 region has 17 residues. The CDR3 loop reads CASSLGWAGSYTDTQYF. The CDR3 bases are TGCGCCAGCAGCTTAGGATGGGCGGGGTCCTACACAGATACGCAGTATTTT.

With respect to this clone: In the same sample, other DNA sequences code for this CDR3. This chain joins TRBV5-1 and TRBJ2-3, with 7 bases that match TRBD1. The CDR3 covers 15 residues. Trimming took 0 bases from V and 3 from J; bases not matched to a gene: 4. CDR1 is SGHRS and CDR2 is YFSETQ in the germline V gene. CDR3 sequence (DNA): TGCGCCAGCAGCTTGGGACAGGGTGGGACAGATACGCAGTATTTT. It yields the protein CASSLGQGGTDTQYF.

The V call is TRBV4-2, the J call TRBJ1-2; no clear D gene. The CDR3 has 12 amino acids. CDR1 and CDR2 (germline): LGHNA, YNFKEQ. Deletions cut 3 bases from V and 6 bases from J, with 8 bases between. For the CDR3, the DNA is TGTGCCAGCAGCCAGGGGTTGGATGGCTACACCTTC. Residues: CASSQGLDGYTF.

This rearrangement joins TRBV10-3 to TRBJ1-1; no reliable D call. The V gene's germline CDR1 is ENHRY and CDR2 SYGVKD. Deletions cut 7 bases from V and 0 bases from J, with 12 bases between. This CDR3 is built from 14 residues. The CDR3 region has the DNA TGTGCCATCACCCCCTCAAACATGAACACTGAAGCTTTCTTT. Protein sequence: CAITPSNMNTEAFF.

This clone occurred once. This chain links TRBV7-3 with TRBJ2-3; D possibly matches TRBD1 or TRBD2 (5 bases each). The CDR3 contains 15 residues. Trimming took off 5 bases at V and 2 bases at J, with 14 bases between the two ends. Germline assignment: CDR1 SGHTA and CDR2 FQGTGA. As DNA, the CDR3 is TGTGCCAGCAGCGGAGGTCAGGGAGACACAGATACGCAGTATTTT. It codes for CASSGGQGDTDTQYF.

This clone was observed a single time. The rearrangement uses TRBV6-1 and TRBJ2-7; the D is unclear. V was clipped by 2 bases and J by 5 bases, with 13 bases between them. In germline, CDR1 is MNHNS, CDR2 SASEGT. CDR3 length: 14 amino acids. CDR3 amino acids: CASSEFYRVDEQYF. The CDR3 DNA follows: TGTGCCAGCAGTGAATTTTATAGGGTGGACGAGCAGTACTTC.

The CDR3 spells CASSSLPSTGELFF. The CDR3 DNA reads TGTGCCAGCAGCTCCCTCCCATCCACCGGGGAGCTGTTTTTT. V is TRBV7-8 and J is TRBJ2-2, with D unresolved. This CDR3 is built from 14 residues. V lost 4 bases and J 4 bases, leaving 10 bases between the germline ends. Germline values: CDR1 SGHVS, CDR2 FQNEAQ.

J is TRBJ1-1 and V is TRBV19; 8 bases fit TRBD1. The V and J ends lost 6 bases and 4 bases, in that order; junction bases with no gene match: 13. CDR1 and CDR2 (germline): LNHDA, SQIVND (reference sequence). The CDR3 runs to 16 residues. The CDR3: CASSPRGRNGGTEAFF. The CDR3 bases are TGTGCCAGTAGCCCCAGGGGGCGAAATGGAGGCACTGAAGCTTTCTTT.

This chain joins TRBV5-4 and TRBJ2-1; 12 nucleotides agree with TRBD2. Germline values: CDR1 SGHNT, CDR2 YYREEE (reference sequence). This CDR3 comprises 15 residues. V shed 2 bases and J 6 bases; nucleotides not matched to a gene: 3. The CDR3, as DNA: TGTGCCAGCAGCTTAAGACTAGCGGGGGTCAATGAGCAGTTCTTC. As protein: CASSLRLAGVNEQFF.

This clone occurred once. The junction differs from germline at one of its ends, possibly a read error. The sample has other DNA sequences that encode this CDR3 too. This chain connects TRBV24-1 to TRBJ1-2, with 7 nucleotides matching TRBD1. Germline CDR1 and CDR2: KGHDR and SFDVKD. This CDR3 comprises 16 residues. The CDR3 loop reads CATSDGDRAAGYGYTF. In DNA form, the CDR3 reads TGTGCCACTAGTGATGGAGACAGGGCGGCGGGCTATGGCTACACCTTC.

The gene calls are TRBV5-5 and TRBJ1-4; possible D gene TRBD1, 5 bases. There are 14 residues in the CDR3. V lost 6 bases and J 5 bases, leaving 14 bases between the germline ends. Germline CDR1 SGHKS, CDR2 YYEKEE (reference sequence). The CDR3: CASNIIGGNEKLFF. The DNA of the CDR3 is TGTGCCAGCAACATTATCGGGGGAAATGAAAAACTGTTTTTT.

V gene TRBV28 combines with J gene TRBJ2-6; D is unclear. Looked up from germline, CDR1 is MDHEN and CDR2 is SYDVKM. This CDR3 contains 13 residues. Trimming took off 7 bases at V and 0 bases at J, with 4 bases between the two ends. As DNA, the CDR3 is TGTGCCAGCACCTACTCTGGGGCCAACGTCCTGACTTTC. This codes for CASTYSGANVLTF.

The V and J genes are TRBV7-9 and TRBJ1-1, with D possibly TRBD1 on 6 matching bases. The CDR3 covers 13 residues. Trimming took off 2 bases at V and 4 bases at J, with 8 bases between the two ends. Germline lookup yields CDR1 SEHNR and CDR2 FQNEAQ (reference sequence). The CDR3 DNA follows: TGTGCCAGCAGCTTAACAGGGAGCACTGAAGCTTTCTTT. Its translation: CASSLTGSTEAFF.

This chain uses TRBV6-4 with TRBJ1-1; D gene uncertain. The V end was cut by 3 bases, the J end by 1 base, with 6 bases between. CDR3 length: 13 residues. The germline CDR1 and CDR2 sequences are MRHNA and SNTAGT. The CDR3 region has the DNA TGTGCCAGCAGTGAACAGAGGAACACTGAAGCTTTCTTT. Protein product: CASSEQRNTEAFF.